Listed below are T cell receptor beta chains from one sample, sequenced in a study of cytomegalovirus exposure and HLA in healthy donors. Data came from immunoSEQ multiplex PCR; TCRdb stores just in-frame clones and leaves some out. The sample carries roughly 200,000 clones, just under 80% recorded once. Sequenced: PBMCs. These receptor sequences come from a female donor in good health and CMV-seronegative. Each CDR3 is given with its conserved first and last residue. The order of the fields is J gene, clone size, V gene, D gene, CDR3 protein, CDR3 DNA. A D gene is named only where the DNA matches it firmly. Rows give clone size only sometimes, using once, few, many, or a class for an expanded clone.

TRBJ2-1,.,TRBV27,TRBD2,CASSSIAGGLYNEQFF,TGTGCCAGCAGTTCTATAGCGGGAGGTTTGTACAATGAGCAGTTCTTC
TRBJ2-2,.,TRBV7-6,TRBD2,CASELAGGVGTGELFF,TGTGCCTCTGAGCTAGCGGGAGGCGTGGGGACCGGGGAGCTGTTTTTT
TRBJ2-1,.,TRBV27,TRBD2,CASSTRLALSYNEQFF,TGTGCCAGCAGTACGAGACTAGCCCTATCGTACAATGAGCAGTTCTTC
TRBJ2-7,.,TRBV29-1,TRBD1,CSVRGTGARNEQYF,TGCAGCGTACGAGGGACAGGGGCTAGAAACGAGCAGTACTTC
TRBJ1-1,once,TRBV27,TRBD1,CASYRTGGVAEAFF,TGTGCCAGCTATAGGACAGGGGGCGTCGCTGAAGCTTTCTTT
TRBJ1-5,.,TRBV29-1,.,CSVAEGSIQPQHF,TGCAGCGTTGCAGAGGGGAGTATTCAGCCCCAGCATTTT
TRBJ1-1,.,TRBV9,TRBD1,CASSPGAGGTEAFF,TGTGCCAGCAGCCCGGGGGCAGGGGGCACTGAAGCTTTCTTT
TRBJ1-4,.,TRBV5-1,TRBD1,CASSLGTGNEKLFF,TGCGCCAGCAGCCTGGGGACAGGCAATGAAAAACTGTTTTTT
TRBJ2-6,.,TRBV19,TRBD1,CASSKAGTGAPFFSGANVLTF,TGTGCCAGTAGTAAAGCCGGGACAGGGGCCCCTTTTTTCTCTGGGGCCAACGTCCTGACTTTC
TRBJ2-3,few,TRBV7-9,.,CASSPKGGPNTDTQYF,TGTGCCAGCAGCCCAAAAGGGGGACCAAACACAGATACGCAGTATTTT
TRBJ2-3,.,TRBV19,TRBD2,CASRASGVFTDTQYF,TGTGCCAGTAGAGCTAGCGGGGTCTTTACAGATACGCAGTATTTT
TRBJ2-3,.,TRBV11-2,TRBD2,CASSLIAGLFTDTQYF,TGTGCCAGCAGCTTGATAGCGGGGCTGTTTACAGATACGCAGTATTTT
TRBJ2-7,.,TRBV5-6,TRBD2,CASSLVAGESYEQYF,TGTGCCAGCAGCCTCGTAGCGGGAGAATCCTACGAGCAGTACTTC
TRBJ1-2,.,TRBV2,TRBD1,CASRTGTGVGYGYTF,TGTGCCAGCAGGACCGGGACAGGAGTCGGCTATGGCTACACCTTC
TRBJ1-5,.,TRBV27,TRBD1,CASRVGTGGPPHDQPQHF,TGTGCCAGCAGGGTAGGGACAGGGGGACCTCCGCATGATCAGCCCCAGCATTTT
TRBJ2-4,.,TRBV29-1,.,CSVAGEVQYF,TGCAGCGTCGCAGGGGAAGTTCAGTACTTC
TRBJ1-2,.,TRBV10-3,TRBD1,CATWTGGFFGYTF,TGTGCCACCTGGACAGGGGGTTTTTTCGGCTACACCTTC
TRBJ2-7,.,TRBV6-5,.,CASSYSSGPAYEQYF,TGTGCCAGCAGTTACTCCTCAGGTCCGGCCTACGAGCAGTACTTC
TRBJ2-2,.,TRBV6-5,TRBD1,CASSPVQGVTGELFF,TGTGCCAGCAGCCCCGTTCAGGGGGTAACCGGGGAGCTGTTTTTT
TRBJ2-1,few,TRBV1,.,CTSTSRTRLSSYNEQFF,TGCACCAGCACCTCTCGAACTCGACTTAGCTCCTACAATGAGCAGTTCTTC
TRBJ2-1,.,TRBV14,TRBD2,CASSRVAGNYNEQFF,TGTGCCAGCAGCCGAGTAGCGGGAAACTACAATGAGCAGTTCTTC
TRBJ2-3,once,TRBV4-3,TRBD2,CASSLEVAGLTDTQYF,TGCGCCAGCAGCCTAGAGGTAGCGGGGCTCACAGATACGCAGTATTTT
TRBJ2-7,.,TRBV19,.,CASSNPPGLSPYEQYF,TGTGCCAGTAGTAACCCCCCGGGACTCTCGCCCTACGAGCAGTACTTC
TRBJ1-2,.,TRBV19,.,CASTGENYGYTF,TGTGCCAGTACAGGGGAAAACTATGGCTACACCTTC